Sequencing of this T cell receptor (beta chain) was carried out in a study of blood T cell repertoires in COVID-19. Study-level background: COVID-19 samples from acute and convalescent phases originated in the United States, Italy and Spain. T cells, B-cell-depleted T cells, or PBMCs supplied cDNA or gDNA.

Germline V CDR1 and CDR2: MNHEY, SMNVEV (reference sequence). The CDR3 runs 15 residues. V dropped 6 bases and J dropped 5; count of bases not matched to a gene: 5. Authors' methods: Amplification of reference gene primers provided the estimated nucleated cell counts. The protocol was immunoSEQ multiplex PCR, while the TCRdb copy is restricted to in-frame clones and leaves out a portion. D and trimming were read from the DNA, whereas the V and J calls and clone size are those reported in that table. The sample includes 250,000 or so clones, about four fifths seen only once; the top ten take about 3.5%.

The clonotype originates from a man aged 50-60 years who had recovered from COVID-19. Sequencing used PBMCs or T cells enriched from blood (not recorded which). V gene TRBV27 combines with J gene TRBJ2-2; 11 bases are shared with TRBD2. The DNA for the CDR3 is TGTGCCAGCAGAACTAGCGGGGGTGGTACCGGGGAGCTGTTTTTT. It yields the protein CASRTSGGGTGELFF.